These 22 T cell receptor beta chains came from one sample sequenced in a study of HIV-infected patients and healthy controls. One entry per CDR3 protein results from TCRdb running MiXCR on the 5' RACE reads. Found here are 60,000 to 70,000 distinct CDR3 sequences, around 21% of them singletons; the top ten hold 1.4%. The sequencing sample was made of CD4+ T cells from blood. All receptors come from a human donor in good health.

The chain combines TRBV6-1 with TRBJ2-5, with D perhaps TRBD1 (5 bases). Trimming shortened V by 5 bases and J by 1 base, and 5 bases separated the two germline ends. The CDR3 runs 12 residues. Per the germline V gene, CDR1 is MNHNS and CDR2 is SASEGT. The CDR3 nucleotides are TGTGCCAGCAGTAGGGGCCAAGAGACCCAGTACTTC. Protein: CASSRGQETQYF.

This clonotype was detected only a few times. The rearrangement links TRBV4-1 to TRBJ2-1; D ambiguous. The V gene lost 4 bases and the J gene lost 6 bases, with 10 bases spanning the gap. This CDR3 has 13 amino acids. CDR1 and CDR2 (germline): MGHRA, YSYEKL. CDR3 bases: TGCGCCAGCAGCCCCCGCGTTGGCAATGAGCAGTTCTTC. Its protein product is CASSPRVGNEQFF.

V usage is TRBV13 and J usage is TRBJ2-5; 15 nucleotides align to TRBD2. CDR1 PRHDT and CDR2 FYEKMQ come from the germline V gene (reference sequence). The CDR3 extends over 22 amino acids. The V segment lost 0 bases and the J segment 0 bases; nucleotides outside the gene matches: 14. This CDR3 reads CASSLGRDGLGLAGGHQETQYF. CDR3 bases: TGTGCCAGCAGCTTAGGCCGCGATGGCTTGGGACTAGCGGGAGGTCACCAAGAGACCCAGTACTTC.

This clonotype was seen only a few times. The CDR3 DNA follows: TGTGCCAGCAGTGTAGCGCCAGGCTACACCTTC. Encoded protein: CASSVAPGYTF. The rearrangement joins TRBV6-6 to TRBJ1-2; D gene uncertain. CDR1 is MNHNY, CDR2 SVGAGI, per germline (reference sequence). This CDR3 region has 11 residues. Trimming removed 5 bases at V and 8 bases at J, with 9 bases between.

The chain links TRBV18 to TRBJ1-5; no definite D call. The germline CDR1 and CDR2 sequences are KGHSH and LQKENI. Trimming took 6 bases from V and 7 from J, leaving 10 bases between them. The CDR3 is 12 residues long. CDR3 amino acids: CASSRGDQPQHF. The CDR3 nucleotides read TGTGCCAGCTCGCGGGGTGACCAGCCCCAGCATTTT.

This clonotype was observed many times. The chain links TRBV6-5 to TRBJ1-6; D unresolved. Germline values: CDR1 MNHEY, CDR2 SVGAGI. The CDR3 is made up of 14 amino acids. Trimming removed 4 bases from V and 10 bases from J, with 14 bases in between. Here the CDR3 reads CASSFDGVNSPLHF. The CDR3 DNA reads as TGTGCCAGCAGTTTCGACGGGGTAAACTCACCCCTCCACTTT.

This clonotype was recorded at least ten times. The chain employs TRBV4-3 and TRBJ1-3, with D tentatively TRBD1 (5 bases). The CDR3 spans 17 residues. Trimming shortened V by 0 bases and J by 0 bases, and 12 bases separated the two germline ends. CDR1 is LGHNA and CDR2 is YSLEER in the germline V gene. CDR3 region: CASSQDQGRISGNTIYF. The CDR3 DNA is TGCGCCAGCAGCCAAGATCAGGGACGGATCTCTGGAAACACCATATATTTT.

The chain employs TRBV18 and TRBJ1-5; 9 bases fit TRBD1. The germline gives CDR1 KGHSH, CDR2 LQKENI. With V trimmed by 3 bases and J by 4 bases, 4 bases remained unmatched. The CDR3 is made up of 15 amino acids. In DNA, the CDR3 is TGTGCCAGCTCACCGGGACAGGGTACTAATCAGCCCCAGCATTTT. Protein product: CASSPGQGTNQPQHF. The full variable domain, its missing parts supplied by reference TRBV18 and TRBJ1-5, is NAGVMQNPRHLVRRRGQEARLRCSPMKGHSHVYWYRQLPEEGLKFMVYLQKENIIDESGMPKERFSAEFPKEGPSILRIQQVVRGDSAAYFCASSPGQGTNQPQHFGDGTRLSIL.

This clonotype has ten or more counts. The chain couples TRBV7-9 to TRBJ1-2, with D unresolved. V was pared by 2 bases and J by 0 bases, with 10 bases between. The CDR3 runs 15 residues. The germline V gene has CDR1 SEHNR and CDR2 FQNEAQ (reference sequence). This CDR3 reads CASSLFTSPNYGYTF. The CDR3, as DNA: TGTGCCAGCAGCTTATTTACCAGCCCTAACTATGGCTACACCTTC.

The V call is TRBV5-6, the J call TRBJ2-2; the match to TRBD2 covers 10 bases. The germline gives CDR1 SGHDT, CDR2 YYEEEE. The CDR3 sequence is 18 residues long. After removal of 6 bases from V and 1 base from J, the junction contained 12 bases not matched to a gene. This CDR3 reads CASTPPFSGRQNTGELFF. CDR3 in DNA: TGTGCCAGCACCCCTCCTTTTAGCGGGAGGCAGAACACCGGGGAGCTGTTTTTT. Full variable domain (outside the CDR3, taken from reference TRBV5-6 and TRBJ2-2): DAGVTQSPTHLIKTRGQQVTLRCSPKSGHDTVSWYQQALGQGPQFIFQYYEEEERQRGNFPDRFSGHQFPNYSSELNVNALLLGDSALYLCASTPPFSGRQNTGELFFGEGSRLTVL.

The chain has TRBV7-8 and TRBJ2-1, with D hard to call. CDR1 and CDR2 from the germline V gene are SGHVS and FQNEAQ. The CDR3 totals 13 residues. V lost 3 bases, J lost 4 bases, and 7 bases lay in between. This CDR3 is CASSFEEYNEQFF. The CDR3, as DNA: TGTGCCAGCAGCTTCGAAGAGTACAATGAGCAGTTCTTC. The full variable domain, rest sourced from reference TRBV7-8 and TRBJ2-1, is GAGVSQSPRYKVAKRGQDVALRCDPISGHVSLFWYQQALGQGPEFLTYFQNEAQLDKSGLPSDRFFAERPEGSVSTLKIQRTQQEDSAVYLCASSFEEYNEQFFGPGTRLTVL.

In this sample, this clonotype turned up a few times. This chain connects TRBV24-1 to TRBJ1-4, with 9 bases fitting TRBD1. Germline V gene data show CDR1 as KGHDR and CDR2 as SFDVKD. With V trimmed by 7 bases and J by 0 bases, 5 bases remained unmatched. The CDR3 consists of 16 residues. The CDR3 DNA reads TGTGCCACCAGCCGGGACAGGGTCGCAACTAATGAAAAACTGTTTTTT. It codes for CATSRDRVATNEKLFF.

This rearrangement joins TRBV6-2 or TRBV6-3 to TRBJ1-1, with 9 nucleotides matching TRBD1. Germline CDR1 and CDR2: MNHEY and SVGEGT. The CDR3 is 14 amino acids. V shed 6 bases, J shed 4 bases, and the junction held 6 bases outside the gene matches. This CDR3 is CASRTPGQGTEAFF. CDR3 DNA sequence: TGTGCCAGCAGGACGCCGGGACAGGGCACTGAAGCTTTCTTT.

The V gene is TRBV20-1, the J gene TRBJ1-1; 7 bases match TRBD1. V was clipped by 0 bases and J by 3 bases; unmatched bases: 4. The CDR3 has 14 residues. The V gene's germline CDR1 is DFQATT and CDR2 SNEGSKA (reference sequence). The CDR3 loop reads CSARDAQGYTEAFF. The CDR3 region has the DNA TGCAGTGCTAGAGATGCACAGGGGTACACTGAAGCTTTCTTT.

At least ten counts were recorded for this clonotype. V and J are TRBV2 and TRBJ2-4; D is unresolved. Looked up from germline, CDR1 is SNHLY and CDR2 is FYNNEI. This CDR3 region has 14 residues. V lost 7 bases to trimming and J lost 0 bases, with 10 bases between them. Here the CDR3 DNA reads TGTGCCAGCACTACGGACGGAGCCAAAAACATTCAGTACTTC. Its protein product is CASTTDGAKNIQYF.

J is TRBJ2-1 and V is TRBV19, with a weak D call TRBD1 (6 bases). Trimming shortened V by 6 bases and J by 1 base, and 16 bases separated the two germline ends. CDR3 length: 16 residues. CDR1 is LNHDA and CDR2 is SQIVND in the germline V gene (reference sequence). The CDR3 region has the DNA TGTGCCAGTAGCTACCTTCAGGGGCTTTCCTACAATGAGCAGTTCTTC. Residues: CASSYLQGLSYNEQFF. Variable domain in full (rest from reference TRBV19 and TRBJ2-1): DGGITQSPKYLFRKEGQNVTLSCEQNLNHDAMYWYRQDPGQGLRLIYYSQIVNDFQKGDIAEGYSVSREKKESFPLTVTSAQKNPTAFYLCASSYLQGLSYNEQFFGPGTRLTVL.

Ten or more counts support this clonotype. The chain is built from TRBV7-3 and TRBJ1-2, with 7 bases lining up with TRBD1. V lost 5 bases, J lost 0 bases, and 15 bases stayed unmatched. Germline CDR1 and CDR2: SGHTA and FQGTGA. This CDR3 is built from 18 residues. The CDR3 spells CASSLRGPIGPSNYGYTF. The CDR3 DNA is TGTGCCAGCAGCCTGAGGGGGCCCATCGGACCTTCTAACTATGGCTACACCTTC.

Ten or more counts support this clonotype. V gene TRBV6-5 combines with J gene TRBJ2-3; D is undetermined. The CDR3 length is 13 residues. The V end lost 2 bases, the J end lost 3 bases, and 6 bases lay between the germline ends. Germline V CDR1 and CDR2: MNHEY, SVGAGI. CDR3 in DNA: TGTGCCAGCAGTTACGCGTGGACAGATACGCAGTATTTT. This sequence encodes CASSYAWTDTQYF.

The table lists this clonotype with a few counts. The rearrangement links TRBV19 to TRBJ2-7; the match to TRBD2 covers 11 bases. CDR1 and CDR2 from the germline V gene are LNHDA and SQIVND (reference sequence). The CDR3 is made up of 16 amino acids. Trimming at V came to 4 bases and at J to 3 bases, leaving 8 bases not matched to a gene. CDR3 bases: TGTGCCAGTAGTAATTCAGGAACTAGCGGGAGCTACGAGCAGTACTTC. Protein product: CASSNSGTSGSYEQYF.

The gene calls are TRBV10-3 and TRBJ1-2; D gene ambiguous. Per the germline V gene, CDR1 is ENHRY and CDR2 is SYGVKD. Trimming left V 10 bases short and J 3 bases short, with 6 bases between. This CDR3 has 10 amino acids. CDR3 sequence (DNA): TGTGCCACCCAGGACTATGGCTACACCTTC. Translated, it gives CATQDYGYTF.

This clonotype was seen a few times. This chain uses TRBV11-3 with TRBJ2-1; D is possibly TRBD1 (6 bases). Per the germline V gene, CDR1 is SGHNT and CDR2 is YENEEA. The germline V and J ends were trimmed by 1 base and 5 bases, with 12 bases remaining between them. CDR3 length: 15 amino acids. For the CDR3, the DNA is TGTGCCAGCAGCTTAGGGCAGGGGTCCCACAATGAGCAGTTCTTC. The encoded protein is CASSLGQGSHNEQFF.

This clonotype was seen only a few times. The CDR3 DNA follows: TGTGCCAGCAGCCGGGATGGCTTCGATGGCTACACCTTC. Amino acids: CASSRDGFDGYTF. This chain uses TRBV25-1 with TRBJ1-2; no clear D gene. There are 13 residues in the CDR3. V lost 6 bases and J 6 bases, leaving 14 bases between the germline ends. Germline V gives CDR1 MGHDK, CDR2 SYGVNS.